The 28 T cell receptor beta chains listed next were all sequenced from one sample in a study of T-cell memory formation after mild COVID-19. TCRdb itself ran the 5' RACE reads through MiXCR, one entry per CDR3 protein. The sample lists about 250,000 distinct CDR3 sequences; 15% were seen once. The sample comprised PBMCs or a T cell subset sorted from them (not recorded which). The receptors shown here come from an adult woman who had mild COVID-19 (a few samples of this study predate the infection). Cell type and time point are not known.

V is TRBV4-2 and J is TRBJ1-1, with no clear D. Trimming removed 1 base from V and 1 base from J, with 16 bases in between. The CDR3 is 17 residues long. Germline loops: CDR1 LGHNA, CDR2 YNFKEQ. This CDR3 reads CASSQVGRRIQNTEAFF. CDR3 coding DNA: TGTGCCAGCAGCCAAGTAGGGAGACGGATACAGAACACTGAAGCTTTCTTT.

The chain couples TRBV5-1 to TRBJ1-1; the D is unclear. Trimming cost V 2 bases and J 1 base, with 12 bases left between them. The CDR3 runs 15 residues. In germline, CDR1 is SGHRS, CDR2 YFSETQ. The CDR3 DNA reads as TGCGCCAGCAGCTTTACAGCCCTAGGGAACACTGAAGCTTTCTTT. Translating gives CASSFTALGNTEAFF.

This clonotype was counted a few times. The V call is TRBV5-1, the J call TRBJ1-2, with D unresolved. Per the germline V gene, CDR1 is SGHRS and CDR2 is YFSETQ. The V and J ends lost 2 bases and 0 bases respectively, with 2 bases between them. The CDR3 runs 12 residues. Here the CDR3 DNA reads TGCGCCAGCAGCTTAACTAACTATGGCTACACCTTC. It yields the protein CASSLTNYGYTF.

This clonotype was found many times. The genes are TRBV3-1 and TRBJ1-2; D unclear. Trimming shortened V by 0 bases and J by 7 bases, and 6 bases separated the two germline ends. The germline V gene encodes CDR1 LGHDT and CDR2 YNNKEL (reference sequence). This CDR3 has 12 residues. The CDR3 region is CASSQDRIGYTF. The CDR3 region has the DNA TGTGCCAGCAGCCAAGATAGGATTGGCTACACCTTC.

This clonotype was recorded many times. This chain joins TRBV11-3 and TRBJ2-1; TRBD2 aligns across 7 bases. The CDR3 is 15 residues long. In germline, CDR1 is SGHNT, CDR2 YENEEA. Unmatched junction bases numbered 2, after V lost 2 bases and J lost 1 base. Here the CDR3 reads CASSLQAGSYNEQFF. In DNA form, the CDR3 reads TGTGCCAGCAGCTTACAAGCGGGATCCTACAATGAGCAGTTCTTC. Together with reference TRBV11-3 and TRBJ2-1, the CDR3 gives the full variable domain: EAGVVQSPRYKIIEKKQPVAFWCNPISGHNTLYWYLQNLGQGPELLIRYENEEAVDDSQLPKDRFSAERLKGVDSTLKIQPAELGDSAVYLCASSLQAGSYNEQFFGPGTRLTVL.

The V gene is TRBV15, the J gene TRBJ2-3; tentative D call: TRBD1 (6 bases). Germline values: CDR1 LNHNV, CDR2 YYDKDF (reference sequence). The CDR3 spans 15 residues. The V end lost 1 base, the J end lost 4 bases, and 12 bases lay between the germline ends. The CDR3 protein is CATSRVRGRADTQYF. In nucleotides, the CDR3 is TGTGCCACCAGCAGAGTGAGGGGGAGAGCAGATACGCAGTATTTT.

This clonotype was counted between two and nine times. The chain uses TRBV4-2 and TRBJ2-1, with TRBD2 identical over 7 bases. Per the germline V gene, CDR1 is LGHNA and CDR2 is YNFKEQ. V shed 0 bases and J 0 bases; nucleotides not matched to a gene: 11. The CDR3 totals 19 residues. For the CDR3, the DNA is TGTGCCAGCAGCCAAGAAGGGGTGACTAGCCGAGGCTCCTACAATGAGCAGTTCTTC. As protein: CASSQEGVTSRGSYNEQFF.

This chain links TRBV7-2 with TRBJ2-3, with 8 bases aligning to TRBD2. In germline, CDR1 is SGHTA, CDR2 FQGNSA. Trimming removed 1 base from V and 2 bases from J; junction bases left unmatched: 2. The length of the CDR3 is 15 residues. Here the CDR3 DNA reads TGTGCCAGCAGCTTAGATAGCGGGGCCACAGATACGCAGTATTTT. This sequence encodes CASSLDSGATDTQYF.

Only a few counts were recorded for this clonotype. The rearrangement links TRBV7-7 to TRBJ2-2, with a tentative D call TRBD2 (5 bases). Germline CDR1 is SSHAT and CDR2 is FNYEAQ (reference sequence). With 3 bases removed from V and 3 bases from J, the gap between germline ends came to 5 bases. This CDR3 comprises 13 residues. The CDR3 loop reads CASSFGDTGELFF. The CDR3 nucleotides read TGTGCCAGCAGCTTCGGGGACACCGGGGAGCTGTTTTTT.

Turning to this clonotype: Its ends do not fully match the called genes, so a read error is possible. This rearrangement joins TRBV5-4 to TRBJ2-5; 12 bases align to TRBD2. Looked up from germline, CDR1 is SGHNT and CDR2 is YYREEE (reference sequence). This CDR3 region has 20 residues. Written as DNA, the CDR3 is TGTGACAGCAGCCGAAGGCCTAAAACTAGCGGGGGGCCCCTGGGGGAGACCCAGTACTTC. Amino acids: CDSSRRPKTSGGPLGETQYF.

This clonotype was seen more than once but under ten times. V and J are TRBV6-1 and TRBJ2-3, with TRBD2 matching over 7 bases. After removal of 10 bases from V and 5 bases from J, the junction contained 12 bases not matched to a gene. The CDR3 loop spans 14 amino acids. Per the germline V gene, CDR1 is MNHNS and CDR2 is SASEGT. The CDR3 DNA reads TGTGCCACCGGAGGACTAGGTGGTGGAGATACGCAGTATTTT. Translated, it gives CATGGLGGGDTQYF.

A few counts support this clonotype. This sequence joins TRBV5-1 and TRBJ2-6; D uncertain. This CDR3 region has 15 residues. Germline V CDR1 and CDR2: SGHRS, YFSETQ. V was cut by 0 bases and J by 5 bases, with 9 bases left in between. Here the CDR3 reads CASSLDISRANVLTF. Here the CDR3 DNA reads TGCGCCAGCAGCTTGGACATCTCAAGGGCCAACGTCCTGACTTTC.

The gene calls are TRBV7-2 and TRBJ1-4; D possibly corresponds to TRBD1 (5 bases). The CDR3 loop spans 16 amino acids. Germline CDR1 is SGHTA and CDR2 is FQGNSA. Trimming stripped 4 bases from V and 4 bases from J, with 16 bases between. The CDR3 reads CASSSYTGALNEKLFF. Here the CDR3 DNA reads TGTGCCAGCAGCTCATATACCGGGGCCCTTAATGAAAAACTGTTTTTT.

This clonotype was counted a few times. This chain connects TRBV4-2 to TRBJ2-5; 9 bases agree with TRBD2. Germline loops: CDR1 LGHNA, CDR2 YNFKEQ. The V segment lost 4 bases and the J segment 5 bases; nucleotides outside the gene matches: 17. This CDR3 is 18 amino acids long. The CDR3 DNA sequence: TGTGCCAGCAGCCTGGGACTAGCCGGGACTTCGATAGGGGAGACCCAGTACTTC. Translated, it gives CASSLGLAGTSIGETQYF.

The chain combines TRBV20-1 with TRBJ1-2; D perhaps matches TRBD1 (5 bases). Trimming stripped 0 bases from V and 1 base from J, with 12 bases between. This CDR3 spans 15 amino acids. Per the germline V gene, CDR1 is DFQATT and CDR2 is SNEGSKA (reference sequence). CDR3: CSARDGTTVNYGYTF. The CDR3 DNA is TGCAGTGCTAGAGATGGGACGACTGTTAACTATGGCTACACCTTC.

The chain has TRBV30 and TRBJ1-5; TRBD1 might be the D (6 bases). Between the trimmed V and J ends, which lost 1 base and 1 base, there was a span of 20 bases. The CDR3 loop spans 18 amino acids. Germline values: CDR1 GTSNPN, CDR2 SVGIG (reference sequence). CDR3 sequence: CAWSAGGEGRRSNQPQHF. The CDR3 coding sequence is TGTGCCTGGAGTGCGGGGGGCGAGGGTCGAAGGAGCAATCAGCCCCAGCATTTT.

The rearrangement joins TRBV5-1 to TRBJ2-7, with TRBD1 matching over 10 bases. In germline, CDR1 is SGHRS, CDR2 YFSETQ. The CDR3 sequence is 13 residues long. The V and J ends lost 5 bases and 6 bases, in that order; junction bases with no gene match: 5. Here the CDR3 DNA reads TGCGCCAGCAGGTCGGACAGGGGGGCCGAGCAGTACTTC. Its protein is CASRSDRGAEQYF.

The chain couples TRBV3-2 to TRBJ1-3. TRBV3-2 constitutes a pseudogene. This CDR3 region has 17 residues. The CDR3 spells CASSQMDLRKGGNTIYF. CDR3 nucleotides: TGTGCCAGCAGCCAAATGGACCTCAGGAAGGGTGGAAACACCATATATTTT.

The rearrangement joins TRBV5-1 to TRBJ1-1, with 8 nucleotides matching TRBD1. In germline, CDR1 is SGHRS, CDR2 YFSETQ. The CDR3 is made up of 14 amino acids. V was clipped by 1 base and J by 6 bases; unmatched bases: 5. CDR3 bases: TGCGCCAGCAGCTTGACCCCACAGGGGGCTGAAGCTTTCTTT. It encodes CASSLTPQGAEAFF. Combining the CDR3 with reference TRBV5-1 and TRBJ1-1 gives the whole variable domain KAGVTQTPRYLIKTRGQQVTLSCSPISGHRSVSWYQQTPGQGLQFLFEYFSETQRNKGNFPGRFSGRQFSNSRSEMNVSTLELGDSALYLCASSLTPQGAEAFFGQGTRLTVV.

This chain links TRBV20-1 with TRBJ2-2; 8 bases are shared with TRBD1. Germline-derived CDR1 and CDR2 are DFQATT and SNEGSKA (reference sequence). The CDR3 has 16 residues. The J segment lost 6 bases and the V segment lost 3 bases, leaving 12 bases of the junction unmatched. The CDR3 region has the DNA TGCAGTGCTAGCGACAGGGGTTGGTCCGGATCCGGGGAGCTGTTTTTT. It is translated as CSASDRGWSGSGELFF.

The rearrangement links TRBV21-1 to TRBJ2-1. TRBV21-1 is tagged as a pseudogene. This CDR3 is built from 13 residues. The CDR3 spells CASSKVAYNEQFF. CDR3 DNA: TGTGCCAGCAGCAAAGTGGCCTACAATGAGCAGTTCTTC.

This CDR3 reads CASSRDRLTYNEQFF. The CDR3 DNA is TGTGCCAGCAGCCGGGACAGACTCACCTACAATGAGCAGTTCTTC. The chain is built from TRBV6-2 or TRBV6-3 and TRBJ2-1; 7 bases are shared with TRBD1. Losses at the gene ends were 6 bases for V and 2 bases for J; bases not matched to a gene: 7. The CDR3 has 15 residues. Germline V gene sequence: CDR1 MNHEY, CDR2 SVGEGT.

This clonotype turned up a few times. The chain has TRBV3-1 and TRBJ2-7, with D perhaps TRBD1 (5 bases). CDR3 length: 13 residues. Germline V gives CDR1 LGHDT, CDR2 YNNKEL (reference sequence). Trimming pared 6 bases from V and 2 bases from J, leaving 11 bases between. In DNA form, the CDR3 reads TGTGCCAGCAGAGCAGGGTCTACCTACGAGCAGTACTTC. Translation gives CASRAGSTYEQYF.

This clonotype has more than one count but fewer than ten. V and J are TRBV6-5 and TRBJ1-4; 8 bases fit TRBD1. Germline values: CDR1 MNHEY, CDR2 SVGAGI. The V segment lost 5 bases and the J segment 8 bases; nucleotides outside the gene matches: 10. The CDR3 is made up of 15 amino acids. CDR3 in DNA: TGTGCCAGCAGTCCCTCCTGGGGGACAGGCGAAAAACTGTTTTTT. Its protein is CASSPSWGTGEKLFF.

CDR3 sequence: CSAGGLAGGELFF. Here the CDR3 DNA reads TGCAGTGCTGGGGGACTAGCGGGCGGGGAGCTGTTTTTT. The rearrangement uses TRBV20-1 and TRBJ2-2; 12 bases map to TRBD2. The germline gives CDR1 DFQATT, CDR2 SNEGSKA (reference sequence). The CDR3 has 13 amino acids. V lost 5 bases to trimming and J lost 7 bases; unmatched junction nucleotides: 2.

This clonotype showed up just a few times. V and J are TRBV7-2 and TRBJ2-3; D unresolved. The CDR3 loop spans 13 amino acids. CDR1 and CDR2 (germline): SGHTA, FQGNSA. Trimming left V 5 bases short and J 2 bases short, with 8 bases between. The CDR3 region is CASSRQNTDTQYF. DNA for the CDR3: TGTGCCAGCAGCCGTCAGAACACAGATACGCAGTATTTT. Together with reference TRBV7-2 and TRBJ2-3, the CDR3 gives the full variable domain: GAGVSQSPSNKVTEKGKDVELRCDPISGHTALYWYRQSLGQGLEFLIYFQGNSAPDKSGLPSDRFSAERTGGSVSTLTIQRTQQEDSAVYLCASSRQNTDTQYFGPGTRLTVL.

The chain employs TRBV6-1 and TRBJ2-7; 8 bases agree with TRBD2. The CDR3 length is 15 residues. Germline values: CDR1 MNHNS, CDR2 SASEGT. J was trimmed by 7 bases and V by 6 bases; bases with no gene match: 14. CDR3 region: CASRANTAGVREQYF. DNA of the CDR3: TGTGCCAGCAGGGCTAACACAGCGGGAGTGAGGGAGCAGTACTTC.

This clonotype has just a few counts. The chain recombines TRBV7-2 with TRBJ1-2; 9 nucleotides line up with TRBD1. Germline V gene lookup returns CDR1 SGHTA and CDR2 FQGNSA. Trimming at V came to 4 bases and at J to 4 bases, leaving 4 bases not matched to a gene. This CDR3 is built from 14 residues. The CDR3: CASSSTGGSYGYTF. For the CDR3, the DNA is TGTGCCAGCAGCTCAACAGGGGGCAGCTATGGCTACACCTTC.